This TCR beta chain originates from a study of shared clonotypes between healthy human individuals. With 10 bases removed from V and 5 bases from J, the gap between germline ends came to 12 bases. Germline loops: CDR1 SGHRS, CDR2 YFSETQ. This CDR3 region has 11 residues. Sequencing was performed with immunoSEQ multiplex PCR; in TCRdb, only in-frame clones are kept and a portion is missing. This sample has roughly 2.6 million clones, with more than 90% found just once. Worth noting for this clone: Other nucleotide sequences from this sample produce the same CDR3.

The specimen was naive CD4+ T cells sorted from blood. As for subset: CD45RA+ positively selected. The chain has TRBV5-1 and TRBJ2-5, with unresolved D. This receptor was taken from a man aged 18 to 29 in good health. Here the CDR3 DNA reads TGCGCCTCCGCCCGTGGGGAGACCCAGTACTTC. Amino acids: CASARGETQYF. The full variable domain, in which reference TRBV5-1 and TRBJ2-5 provide the parts outside the CDR3, is KAGVTQTPRYLIKTRGQQVTLSCSPISGHRSVSWYQQTPGQGLQFLFEYFSETQRNKGNFPGRFSGRQFSNSRSEMNVSTLELGDSALYLCASARGETQYFGPGTRLLVL.